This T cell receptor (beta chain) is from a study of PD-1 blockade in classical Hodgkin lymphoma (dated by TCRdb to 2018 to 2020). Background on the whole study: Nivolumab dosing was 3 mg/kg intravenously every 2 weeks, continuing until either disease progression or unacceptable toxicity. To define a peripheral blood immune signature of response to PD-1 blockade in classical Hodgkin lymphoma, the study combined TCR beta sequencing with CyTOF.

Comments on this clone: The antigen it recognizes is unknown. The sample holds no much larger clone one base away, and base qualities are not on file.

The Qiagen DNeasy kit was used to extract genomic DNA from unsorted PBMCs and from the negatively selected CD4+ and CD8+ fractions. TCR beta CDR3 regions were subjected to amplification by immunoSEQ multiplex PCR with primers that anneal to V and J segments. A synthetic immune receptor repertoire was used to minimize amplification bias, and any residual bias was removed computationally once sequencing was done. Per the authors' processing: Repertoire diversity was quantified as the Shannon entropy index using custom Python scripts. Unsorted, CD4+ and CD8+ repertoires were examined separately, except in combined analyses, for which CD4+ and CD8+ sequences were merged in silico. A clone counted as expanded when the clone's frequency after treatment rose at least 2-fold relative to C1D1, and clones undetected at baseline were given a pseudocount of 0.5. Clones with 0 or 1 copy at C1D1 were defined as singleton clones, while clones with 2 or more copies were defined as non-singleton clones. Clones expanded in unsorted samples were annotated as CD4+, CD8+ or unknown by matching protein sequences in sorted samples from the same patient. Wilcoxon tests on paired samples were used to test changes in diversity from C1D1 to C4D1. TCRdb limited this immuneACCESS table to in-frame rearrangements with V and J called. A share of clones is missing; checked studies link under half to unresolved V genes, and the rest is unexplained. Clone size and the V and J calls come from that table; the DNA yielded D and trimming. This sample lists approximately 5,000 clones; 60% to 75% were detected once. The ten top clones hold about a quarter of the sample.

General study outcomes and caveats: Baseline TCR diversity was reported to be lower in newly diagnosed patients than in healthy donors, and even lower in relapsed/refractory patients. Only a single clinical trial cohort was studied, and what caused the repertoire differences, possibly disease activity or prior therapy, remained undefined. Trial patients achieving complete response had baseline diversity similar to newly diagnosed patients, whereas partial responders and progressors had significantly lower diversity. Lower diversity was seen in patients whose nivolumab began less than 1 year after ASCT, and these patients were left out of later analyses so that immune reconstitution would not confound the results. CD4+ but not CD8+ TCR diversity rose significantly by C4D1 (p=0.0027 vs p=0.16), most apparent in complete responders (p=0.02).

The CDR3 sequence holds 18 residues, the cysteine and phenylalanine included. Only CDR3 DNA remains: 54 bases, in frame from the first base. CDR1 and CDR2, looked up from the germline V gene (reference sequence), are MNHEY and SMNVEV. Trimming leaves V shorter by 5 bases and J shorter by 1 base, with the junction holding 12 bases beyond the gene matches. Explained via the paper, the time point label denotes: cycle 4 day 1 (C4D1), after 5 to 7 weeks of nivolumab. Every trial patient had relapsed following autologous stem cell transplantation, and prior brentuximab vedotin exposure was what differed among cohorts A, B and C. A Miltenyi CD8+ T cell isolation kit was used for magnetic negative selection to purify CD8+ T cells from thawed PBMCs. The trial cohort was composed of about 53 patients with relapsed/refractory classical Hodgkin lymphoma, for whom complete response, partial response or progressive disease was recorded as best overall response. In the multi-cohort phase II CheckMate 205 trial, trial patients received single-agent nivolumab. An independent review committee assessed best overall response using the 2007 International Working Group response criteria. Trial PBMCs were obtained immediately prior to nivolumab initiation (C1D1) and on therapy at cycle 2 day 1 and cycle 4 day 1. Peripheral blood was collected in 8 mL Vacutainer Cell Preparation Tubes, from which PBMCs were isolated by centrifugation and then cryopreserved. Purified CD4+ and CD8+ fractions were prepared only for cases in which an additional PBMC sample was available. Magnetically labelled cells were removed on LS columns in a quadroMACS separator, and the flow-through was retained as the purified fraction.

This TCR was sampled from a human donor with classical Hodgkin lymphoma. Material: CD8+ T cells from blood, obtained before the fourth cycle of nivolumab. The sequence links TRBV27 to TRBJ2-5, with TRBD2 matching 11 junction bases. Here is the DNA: TGTGCCAGCAGTACAGCACCGTCTAGCGGGAGGACCCAAGAGACCCAGTACTTC. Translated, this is CASSTAPSSGRTQETQYF.